This T cell receptor (beta chain) was recovered during a study of T cells in Graves' hyperthyroidism and ophthalmopathy. Ten or more counts support this clonotype. Antigen specificity is unknown. General study findings and limits: Blood also carried most thyroid clonotypes expanded above 0.001.

RNA transcripts yielded amplified TCR beta CDR3 regions. The HTBI primer set was used in a first-round RT-PCR of the TCR CDR3. One entry per CDR3 protein results from TCRdb running MiXCR on the multiplex PCR reads. Here the sample spans fewer than 650,000 distinct CDR3 sequences, approximately 15% being singletons. Hyperthyroidism had been newly diagnosed in patients aged 18 to 65, and its duration was under 2 months. From more than 9.5 ml of fresh peripheral blood, PBMCs were isolated. The CDR3 sequence is 12 residues long. CDR1 and CDR2 (germline): SQVTM, ANQGSEA. V dropped 3 bases and J dropped 7; count of bases not matched to a gene: 4.

The chain links TRBV29-1 to TRBJ1-1, with 8 positions matching TRBD1. Sequences were obtained from blood. This clonotype originated in a woman under 40 with Graves' hyperthyroidism that later progressed to Graves' ophthalmopathy. CDR3: CSVDDRGIEAFF. In DNA, the CDR3 is TGCAGCGTTGACGACAGGGGTATTGAAGCTTTCTTT.